The 24 T cell receptor beta chains reported below all come from one sample, sequenced in a study of read filtering for tumor transcriptome and immune sequencing. Molecular barcoded adaptors covering alpha/delta and beta/gamma chains were used on roughly 400 ng RNA. One entry per CDR3 protein results from TCRdb running MiXCR on the reads. The sample includes roughly 130,000 distinct CDR3 sequences, under 15% of them seen just once. Material: a population of CD138-negative cells sorted from bone marrow. These TCRs come from a donor aged 40 or older with multiple myeloma.

This chain joins TRBV4-1 and TRBJ1-2; 7 bases agree with TRBD1. The CDR3 has 13 amino acids. Losses at the gene ends were 10 bases for V and 4 bases for J; bases not matched to a gene: 9. Germline assignment: CDR1 MGHRA and CDR2 YSYEKL. The CDR3 DNA is TGCGCCACCTCCGGGACAGACTCCTATGGCTACACCTTC. Its protein is CATSGTDSYGYTF.

This clonotype was seen repeatedly, ten times or more. CDR3 loop: CASSHRRGANYNEQFF. The CDR3 DNA reads as TGTGCCAGCAGCCATCGGAGAGGGGCGAATTACAATGAGCAGTTCTTC. The rearrangement uses TRBV3-1 and TRBJ2-1; D possibly matches TRBD1 or TRBD2 (5 bases each). V was clipped by 3 bases and J by 4 bases, with 16 bases between them. Germline-derived CDR1 and CDR2 are LGHDT and YNNKEL (reference sequence). The CDR3 spans 16 residues.

Notes on this clonotype: A read error may explain this, as a much larger clone is one base away. This chain connects TRBV3-1 to TRBJ1-1; TRBD1 is a possible D gene (6 bases). Germline CDR1 and CDR2: LGHDT and YNNKEL (reference sequence). The CDR3 has 14 amino acids. CDR3 amino acids: CASSQLGGNTGAFF. DNA of the CDR3: TGTGCCAGCAGCCAATTAGGGGGGAACACTGGAGCTTTCTTT.

The sample holds many counts of this clonotype. This rearrangement joins TRBV12-3 or TRBV12-4 to TRBJ2-1, with D hard to call. V was cut by 4 bases and J by 9 bases, with 7 bases left in between. This CDR3 contains 11 residues. The CDR3 loop reads CASSSSREQFF. The CDR3 coding sequence is TGTGCCAGCAGTTCCAGCCGTGAGCAGTTCTTC.

This clonotype was counted many times. This rearrangement joins TRBV5-1 to TRBJ2-5; 7 bases line up with TRBD1. The V gene end was trimmed by 7 bases and the J gene end by 4 bases; junction bases not matched to a gene: 4. The CDR3 covers 12 residues. Germline V gene data show CDR1 as SGHRS and CDR2 as YFSETQ. CDR3 sequence reads: CASGDRVETQYF. CDR3 DNA: TGCGCCAGCGGTGACAGGGTAGAGACCCAGTACTTC.

There are many counts of this clonotype. This rearrangement joins TRBV2 to TRBJ1-5; TRBD1 matches 8 bases. V trimming: 6 bases; J trimming: 3 bases; junction bases outside the gene matches: 7. Germline V CDR1 and CDR2: SNHLY, FYNNEI. The CDR3 length is 15 residues. CDR3 DNA sequence: TGTGCCAGCAGAACCGGGACAGGAGTCAATCAGCCCCAGCATTTT. Translation: CASRTGTGVNQPQHF.

This clonotype has just a few counts. A much larger clonotype is one base distant, so this may be a read error. This chain links TRBV29-1 with TRBJ1-1; D gene ambiguous. Germline-derived CDR1 and CDR2 are SQVTM and ANQGSEA. Trimming left V 6 bases short and J 2 bases short, with 16 bases between. This CDR3 comprises 14 residues. The CDR3 region has the DNA TGCAGCGTCCGCCAGAACAGTGTAAACACTGAAGCTTTCTTT. This translates into CSVRQNSVNTEAFF.

This clonotype showed up many times. V gene TRBV5-1 combines with J gene TRBJ1-1, with D possibly TRBD1 on 5 matching bases. The germline gives CDR1 SGHRS, CDR2 YFSETQ. V shed 1 base and J shed 1 base, with 11 bases lying between them. The CDR3 covers 15 residues. The CDR3 DNA reads as TGCGCCAGCAGCTTGCTAGAAGGGGCGAACACTGAAGCTTTCTTT. This encodes CASSLLEGANTEAFF.

This clonotype was recorded many times. This chain links TRBV18 with TRBJ2-6, with a tentative D call TRBD1 (5 bases). There are 15 residues in the CDR3. Germline V gene data show CDR1 as KGHSH and CDR2 as LQKENI. Trimming shortened V by 5 bases and J by 0 bases, and 8 bases separated the two germline ends. The CDR3 spells CASSSTDSGANVLTF. CDR3 DNA: TGTGCCAGCTCATCGACAGACTCTGGGGCCAACGTCCTGACTTTC.

This clonotype was detected many times. The chain couples TRBV7-9 to TRBJ1-5; D gene uncertain. Looked up from germline, CDR1 is SEHNR and CDR2 is FQNEAQ (reference sequence). This CDR3 region has 12 residues. Between the trimmed V and J ends, which lost 4 bases and 9 bases, there was a span of 10 bases. The CDR3 region is CASSSGIRPQHF. CDR3 bases: TGTGCCAGCAGCTCGGGAATTCGGCCCCAGCATTTT.

This clonotype was recorded at least ten times. The CDR3 loop is CASSLAGARGGEQFF. The CDR3, as DNA: TGTGCCAGCAGCCTAGCGGGGGCTCGCGGGGGTGAGCAGTTCTTC. This chain joins TRBV5-8 and TRBJ2-1; 10 nucleotides match TRBD2. The germline V gene encodes CDR1 SGHTS and CDR2 YDEGEE. The J segment lost 9 bases and the V segment lost 4 bases, leaving 10 bases of the junction unmatched. The CDR3 has 15 amino acids.

This clonotype has a count of ten or more. The chain has TRBV29-1 and TRBJ2-3, with a possible D match to TRBD2 (6 bases). Per the germline V gene, CDR1 is SQVTM and CDR2 is ANQGSEA. V was pared by 4 bases and J by 0 bases, with 8 bases between. This CDR3 is 13 amino acids long. CDR3 sequence reads: CSVASDSTDTQYF. The CDR3, as DNA: TGCAGCGTTGCTAGCGATAGCACAGATACGCAGTATTTT.

The sample holds a few counts of this clonotype. This likely stems from a read error, as it lies one base from a far larger clone. The chain links TRBV6-5 to TRBJ2-1, with 10 bases lining up with TRBD2. Germline CDR1 is MNHEY and CDR2 is SVGAGI. There are 16 residues in the CDR3. J was trimmed by 6 bases and V by 4 bases; bases with no gene match: 9. CDR3 sequence (DNA): TGTGCCAGCAGTTTCTCATCTAGCGGGAGTGGCAATGAGCAGTTCTTC. This codes for CASSFSSSGSGNEQFF.

As concerns this clonotype: A much more abundant neighbour one base away suggests this may be a read error. The J gene is TRBJ2-5, the V gene TRBV12-3 or TRBV12-4; tentatively, D is TRBD2 (7 bases). This CDR3 has 15 amino acids. CDR3 sequence reads: CASTPTGGRGKTQCF. CDR3 nucleotides: TGTGCCAGCACTCCAACCGGGGGGCGGGGGAAGACCCAGTGCTTC.

This clonotype was observed many times. The chain carries TRBV29-1 and TRBJ2-3; the match to TRBD1 covers 7 bases. V dropped 7 bases and J dropped 0; count of bases not matched to a gene: 7. Germline CDR1 reads SQVTM; CDR2 reads ANQGSEA. The length of the CDR3 is 14 residues. The CDR3 bases are TGCAGCGGGGGGACAGCCCTGAGCACAGATACGCAGTATTTT. It encodes CSGGTALSTDTQYF.

This clonotype was found many times. V and J are TRBV29-1 and TRBJ2-7; TRBD2 agrees at 8 bases. The V gene end was trimmed by 4 bases and the J gene end by 3 bases; junction bases not matched to a gene: 8. Germline V CDR1 and CDR2: SQVTM, ANQGSEA. This CDR3 contains 14 residues. CDR3 loop: CSVGMTREVYEQYF. The CDR3, as DNA: TGCAGCGTTGGGATGACGCGGGAGGTCTACGAGCAGTACTTC.

This clonotype has at least ten counts. V and J are TRBV12-3 or TRBV12-4 and TRBJ2-1; D not resolved. Trimming cost V 3 bases and J 9 bases, with 15 bases left between them. The CDR3 runs to 14 residues. CDR3 nucleotide sequence: TGTGCCAGCAGTTTCGGAGCCCGACCGGGTGAGCAGTTCTTC. Translating gives CASSFGARPGEQFF.

This clonotype has at least ten counts. The V gene is TRBV7-9, the J gene TRBJ2-1; 9 bases are a match to TRBD2. The CDR3 has 14 residues. V gave up 0 bases and J gave up 9 bases; unmatched junction bases: 3. Germline lookup yields CDR1 SEHNR and CDR2 FQNEAQ (reference sequence). This CDR3 is CASSLALAGAEQFF. DNA of the CDR3: TGTGCCAGCAGCTTAGCACTAGCGGGTGCTGAGCAGTTCTTC.

This clonotype was observed many times. The chain joins TRBV18 to TRBJ2-5; D is ambiguous. This CDR3 spans 14 amino acids. Germline V CDR1 and CDR2: KGHSH, LQKENI. Deletions cut 0 bases from V and 4 bases from J, with 9 bases between. The CDR3 DNA reads TGTGCCAGCTCACCACCAATGAACCGAGAGACCCAGTACTTC. As protein: CASSPPMNRETQYF.

This clonotype has a handful of counts. Just one base apart from a much larger clone, this may be a read error. This chain connects TRBV12-3 or TRBV12-4 to TRBJ1-6; the match to TRBD1 covers 7 bases. V lost 5 bases and J lost 8; bases outside the gene matches: 6. The CDR3 has 14 amino acids. The DNA for the CDR3 is TGTGCCAGCAGTACTGACAGGGTTTATTCACCCCTCCACTTT. Translation: CASSTDRVYSPLHF.

There are many counts of this clonotype. The CDR3 region has the DNA TGTGCCAGCACCCTTAGCGGGACTAGCGCTTCCTCCTACAATGAGCAGTTCTTC. Translated: CASTLSGTSASSYNEQFF. The chain employs TRBV7-2 and TRBJ2-1, with 10 bases fitting TRBD2. Trimming at V came to 7 bases and at J to 0 bases, leaving 12 bases not matched to a gene. CDR1 is SGHTA, CDR2 FQGNSA, per germline. This CDR3 comprises 18 residues.

This clonotype was detected many times. CDR3 in DNA: TGTGCCAGCAGCGTACTAGCGGGAGGATACGAGCAGTACTTC. It specifies CASSVLAGGYEQYF. This chain uses TRBV7-2 with TRBJ2-7; 12 positions agree with TRBD2. The CDR3 length is 14 residues. After removal of 5 bases from V and 4 bases from J, the junction contained 3 bases not matched to a gene. CDR1 is SGHTA and CDR2 is FQGNSA in the germline V gene.

This clonotype has a single count. This may arise from a read error, as a much more abundant clone is one base away. The rearrangement joins TRBV7-2 to TRBJ1-5; D gene ambiguous. This CDR3 comprises 14 residues. Germline CDR1 reads SGHTA; CDR2 reads FQGNSA. The CDR3 coding sequence is TGTGCCAGCAGTTTCGACTATAGCAGTCAGCCCCAGCATTTT. Translation: CASSFDYSSQPQHF.

This clonotype was found many times. V is TRBV19 and J is TRBJ2-7; D is ambiguous. V lost 6 bases, J lost 3 bases, and 18 bases lay in between. CDR1 is LNHDA, CDR2 SQIVND, per germline (reference sequence). CDR3 length: 15 residues. CDR3 bases: TGTGCCAGTAGCTCTAGTGACAAGTCGAACTACGAGCAGTACTTC. This sequence encodes CASSSSDKSNYEQYF.